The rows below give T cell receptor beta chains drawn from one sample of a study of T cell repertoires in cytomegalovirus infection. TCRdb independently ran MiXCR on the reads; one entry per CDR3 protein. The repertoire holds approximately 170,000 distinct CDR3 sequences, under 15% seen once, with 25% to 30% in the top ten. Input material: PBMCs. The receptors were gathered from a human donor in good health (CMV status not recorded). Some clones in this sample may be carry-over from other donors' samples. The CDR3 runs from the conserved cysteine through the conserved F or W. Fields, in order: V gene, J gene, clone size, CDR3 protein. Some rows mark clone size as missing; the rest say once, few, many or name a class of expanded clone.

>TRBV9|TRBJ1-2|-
CASSEGYGYTF
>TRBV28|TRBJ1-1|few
CASTPVMNTEAFF
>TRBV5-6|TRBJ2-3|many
CASSSPGLPDTDTQYF
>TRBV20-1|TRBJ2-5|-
CSAQGSQETQYF
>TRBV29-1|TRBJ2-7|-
CSASVAGDYEQYF
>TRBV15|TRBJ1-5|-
CATSREQGPTQPQHF
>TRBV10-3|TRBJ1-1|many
CATQGLNTEAFF
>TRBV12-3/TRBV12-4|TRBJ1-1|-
CASSLGGQGEAFF
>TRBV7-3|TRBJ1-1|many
CASSTRENTEAFF
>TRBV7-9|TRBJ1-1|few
CASSPVGGSNTEAFF
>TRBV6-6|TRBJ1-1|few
CASIGGQGATNTEAFF
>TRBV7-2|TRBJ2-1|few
CASSLSGGADEQFF
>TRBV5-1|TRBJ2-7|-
CASSSPGTGASEQYF
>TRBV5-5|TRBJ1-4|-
CASSLRNPSTNEKLFF
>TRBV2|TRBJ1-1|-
CASSERGTGGTEAFF
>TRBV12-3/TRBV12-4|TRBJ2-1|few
CASGASYNEQFF
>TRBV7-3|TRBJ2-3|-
CASSQTSGRASDTQYF
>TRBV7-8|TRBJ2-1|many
CASSPVWDNEQFF
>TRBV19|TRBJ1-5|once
CASSKSGAYSNQPQHF
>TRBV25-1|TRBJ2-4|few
CASSDTNENIQYF
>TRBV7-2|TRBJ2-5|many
CASSLVSVETQYF
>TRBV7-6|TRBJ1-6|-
CASSLVAGDSPLHF
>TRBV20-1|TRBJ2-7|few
CSATNEGGGTYEQYF
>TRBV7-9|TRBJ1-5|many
CASSSAGRGNQPQHF
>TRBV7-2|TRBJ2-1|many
CASSSWTGGSYNEQFF
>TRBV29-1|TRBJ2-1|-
CSSRGGPDNEQFF
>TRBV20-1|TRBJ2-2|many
CSAGQTTNTGELFF
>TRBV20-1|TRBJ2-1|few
CSAILAGGYHEQFF
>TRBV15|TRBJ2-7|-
CATSSWDSLHEQYF
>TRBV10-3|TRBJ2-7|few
CAISLDANGQYF
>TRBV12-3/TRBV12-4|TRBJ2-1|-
CASKKSGSYNEQFF
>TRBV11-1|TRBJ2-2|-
CASSLEYWNTGELFF
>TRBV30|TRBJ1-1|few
CAWEGGAEAFF
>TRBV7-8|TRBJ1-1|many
CASSITWQPMNTEAFF
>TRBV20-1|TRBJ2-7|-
CSATAGFSSYEQYF
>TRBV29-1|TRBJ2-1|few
CSAKLGTSGSSYNEQFF
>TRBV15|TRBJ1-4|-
CATSRNWGVHEKLFF
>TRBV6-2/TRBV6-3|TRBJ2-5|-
CASNSGGQETQYF
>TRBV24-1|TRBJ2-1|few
CATSDPGRNNEQFF
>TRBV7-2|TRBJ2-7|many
CASSLWGSAYEQYF
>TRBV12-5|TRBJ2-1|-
CASGAGGFGEQFF
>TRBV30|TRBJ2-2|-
CAWAPSPTGELFF
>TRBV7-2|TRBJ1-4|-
CASSSNWVRGGNEKLFF
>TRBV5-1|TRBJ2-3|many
CASSLSGETQYF
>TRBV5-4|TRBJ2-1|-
CASSEGQGFSEQFF
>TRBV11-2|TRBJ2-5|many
CASSYSIRLAGGPQETQYF
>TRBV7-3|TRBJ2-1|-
CASSPRSYNEQFF
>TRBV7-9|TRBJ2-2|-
CASSAAPSGRAGELFF
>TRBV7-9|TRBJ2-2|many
CASTPDNAGTGELFF
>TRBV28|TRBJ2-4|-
CVTQGSFAKNIQYF
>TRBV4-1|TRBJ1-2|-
CASSQGMGQSVGYTF
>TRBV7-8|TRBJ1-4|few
CASSFLQTTNEKLFF
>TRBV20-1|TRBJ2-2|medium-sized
CSAIDGVTDSGELFF
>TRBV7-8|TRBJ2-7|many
CASSLAGQGTYEQYF
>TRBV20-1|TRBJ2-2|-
CSARGTSGRTGELFF
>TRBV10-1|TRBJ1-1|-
CASRSDTEAFF
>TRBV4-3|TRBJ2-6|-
CASSQVAGSGANVLTF